This is a list of T cell receptor beta chains from one sample in a study of blood T cell repertoires in COVID-19. The assay was immunoSEQ multiplex PCR, and TCRdb's table has in-frame clones only and misses some. The data contain some 130,000 clones, more than 70% of them singletons. The sequencing input was peripheral blood. All receptors come from a man aged 50 or older with acute or convalescent COVID-19. Both conserved end residues are part of each CDR3. Each record gives: J gene, V gene, clone size, D gene, CDR3 DNA, CDR3 protein. The D gene is left open where the match is weak. Size tells how often a clone was seen (once, few, many) or the class of an expanded clone, and some rows leave it out.

>TRBJ1-1|TRBV18|NA|NA
TGTGCCAGCTCACCAAGGCTCGTGCGGGCCGAGACTGAAGCTTTCTTT
CASSPRLVRAETEAFF
>TRBJ2-1|TRBV15|once|TRBD2
TGTGCCACCAGCAGGGGGACTAGCGGGAGGTGGAATGAGCAGTTCTTC
CATSRGTSGRWNEQFF
>TRBJ2-2|TRBV6-6|NA|TRBD2
TGTGCCAGCAGTTCGGGGGGGCCCGGGGAGCTGTTTTTT
CASSSGGPGELFF
>TRBJ1-2|TRBV5-4|once|TRBD1
TGTGCCAGCAGCCAACCGGGACAGGTCCCACGAAACTATGGCTACACCTTC
CASSQPGQVPRNYGYTF
>TRBJ1-2|TRBV15|NA|NA
TGTGCCACCAGTTGGGACACCATTCGTTATGGCTACACCTTC
CATSWDTIRYGYTF
>TRBJ2-1|TRBV5-1|NA|TRBD2
TGCGCCAGCAGCGTCGGGACTAGCGCAAGCAATGAGCAGTTCTTC
CASSVGTSASNEQFF
>TRBJ2-7|TRBV5-4|NA|NA
TGTGCCAGCAGCTTGGTGGGCGCTTTCTACGAGCAGTACTTC
CASSLVGAFYEQYF
>TRBJ1-2|TRBV19|NA|NA
TGTGCCAGTAGCCTCCTGACCGAACCGGGGGGCTACACCTTC
CASSLLTEPGGYTF
>TRBJ2-1|TRBV28|once|TRBD1
TGTGCCAGCAACGCGAGGGGCCAGGGGGCGAAGGGAGAGCAGTTCTTC
CASNARGQGAKGEQFF
>TRBJ1-2|TRBV2|few|NA
TGTGCCAGCAGCTTACGAGAGGGCTACACCTTC
CASSLREGYTF
>TRBJ1-5|TRBV5-5|NA|TRBD1
TGTGCCAGCAGCTTCCGCGACAGGGGATGGGCAAATCAGCCCCAGCATTTT
CASSFRDRGWANQPQHF
>TRBJ1-2|TRBV5-1|NA|NA
TGCGCCAGCAGCTCTACGGCGGGGGACTATGGCTACACCTTC
CASSSTAGDYGYTF
>TRBJ2-1|TRBV7-9|NA|NA
TGTGCCAGCAGCGTTACTAGCTCCTACAATGAGCAGTTCTTC
CASSVTSSYNEQFF
>TRBJ1-1|TRBV6-4|NA|NA
TGTGCCAGCAGTGAGGGGGCGAACACTGAAGCTTTCTTT
CASSEGANTEAFF
>TRBJ2-7|TRBV28|few|TRBD2
TGTGCCAGCGCCCGGCGGGGAGGGACTTACTACGAGCAGTACTTC
CASARRGGTYYEQYF
>TRBJ2-5|TRBV19|NA|TRBD1
TGTGCCAGTAGTGAAAGGACAGGGGGCAGTGAGACCCAGTACTTC
CASSERTGGSETQYF
>TRBJ2-7|TRBV18|NA|NA
TGTGCCAGCTCACCACTGGGCCACGAGCAGTACTTC
CASSPLGHEQYF
>TRBJ2-1|TRBV9|once|TRBD1
TGTGCCAGCAGCGTGGGGGGACAGGGTTTATCGAATGAGCAGTTCTTC
CASSVGGQGLSNEQFF
>TRBJ1-1|TRBV18|NA|NA
TGTGCCAGCTCACCCCGGACGGGGGAACATGAAGCTTTCTTT
CASSPRTGEHEAFF
>TRBJ2-7|TRBV5-1|NA|TRBD2
TGCGCCAGCAGCATCTCTGCGGGGGGGTCCCGACTTACCTACGAGCAGTACTTC
CASSISAGGSRLTYEQYF
>TRBJ2-5|TRBV9|NA|TRBD1
TGTGCCAGCAGCATCTCCGGGACAGGGGGCATCGAGACCCAGTACTTC
CASSISGTGGIETQYF
>TRBJ1-4|TRBV28|few|TRBD1
TGTGCCAGCAGTTCACAGGGGGGGAATGAAAAACTGTTTTTT
CASSSQGGNEKLFF
>TRBJ1-3|TRBV7-9|NA|NA
TGTGCCAGCAGTTTTACAGGGCCCCGAAACACCATATATTTT
CASSFTGPRNTIYF
>TRBJ2-3|TRBV27|NA|TRBD1
TGTGCCAGCAGTCCCGCCCCAGGGGGCTGGGCTACGCAGTATTTT
CASSPAPGGWATQYF
>TRBJ2-7|TRBV28|once|TRBD2
TGTGCCAGCAGTTTTTCACTAGCGGTATACGAGCAGTACTTC
CASSFSLAVYEQYF
>TRBJ2-1|TRBV11-2|NA|NA
TGTGCCAGCAGCCTGGGGGGGCCGTTGAACGAGCAGTTCTTC
CASSLGGPLNEQFF
>TRBJ2-2|TRBV6-6|NA|NA
TGTGCCAGCAGTCCGACAGTGAACACCGGGGAGCTGTTTTTT
CASSPTVNTGELFF
>TRBJ2-1|TRBV27|few|TRBD2
TGTGCCAGCAGTTTATATTGGACTAGCGGGGACGTCAATGAGCAGTTCTTC
CASSLYWTSGDVNEQFF
>TRBJ2-1|TRBV20-1|NA|NA
TGCAGTGCTAGGGCCAGCGGAAGGGAGTTCTTC
CSARASGREFF
>TRBJ2-7|TRBV5-5|NA|NA
TGTGCCAGCAGCTTTTCCGGTTACGAGCAGTACTTC
CASSFSGYEQYF
>TRBJ2-7|TRBV5-1|NA|NA
TGCGCCAGCAGCTTGAGGAGCAACTACGAGCAGTACTTC
CASSLRSNYEQYF
>TRBJ1-2|TRBV25-1|NA|NA
TGTGCCAGCAGTGAATATGAGGGAGGGAGCTATGGCTACACCTTC
CASSEYEGGSYGYTF
>TRBJ1-1|TRBV5-1|NA|NA
TGCGCCAGCAGCTTCCAGGGAGGGACTGAAGCTTTCTTT
CASSFQGGTEAFF
>TRBJ2-5|TRBV4-1|NA|NA
TGCGCCAGCAGCCAAAGGGGTCTGCAAGAGACCCAGTACTTC
CASSQRGLQETQYF
>TRBJ2-7|TRBV18|NA|TRBD1
TGTGCCAGCTCACGACCCGGGACAGGGGGCTACGAGCAGTACTTC
CASSRPGTGGYEQYF
>TRBJ1-5|TRBV5-5|NA|NA
TGTGCCAGCAGCTTGGACAGCTGGGGCAATCAGCCCCAGCATTTT
CASSLDSWGNQPQHF
>TRBJ1-1|TRBV2|once|TRBD1
TGTGCCAGCAGAATATACAGGGGTATCACTGAAGCTTTCTTT
CASRIYRGITEAFF
>TRBJ1-2|TRBV2|NA|TRBD1
TGTGCCGGGACAGTTGACTATGGCTACACCTTC
CAGTVDYGYTF
>TRBJ1-6|TRBV30|NA|NA
TGTGCCTGGAGTGTACAGGGTAATTCACCCCTCCACTTT
CAWSVQGNSPLHF
>TRBJ2-7|TRBV14|NA|TRBD1
TGTGCCAGCAGCCAGTATTGGACAGGGAATTCCGAGCAGTACTTC
CASSQYWTGNSEQYF
>TRBJ2-3|TRBV19|NA|TRBD2
TGTGCCAGTAGTATACTAGCGGGGGGTCAGGATACGCAGTATTTT
CASSILAGGQDTQYF
>TRBJ2-7|TRBV5-1|NA|TRBD1
TGCGCCAGCAGCTTCCAGGGGGTAAACGAGCAGTACTTC
CASSFQGVNEQYF
>TRBJ1-5|TRBV11-2|NA|NA
TGTGCCAGCAGCTTGAGGGACTCCCACAATCAGCCCCAGCATTTT
CASSLRDSHNQPQHF
>TRBJ2-1|TRBV19|NA|NA
TGTGCCAGTAGTATAATGGCAGGGTCCAGTGAGCAGTTCTTC
CASSIMAGSSEQFF
>TRBJ2-6|TRBV11-1|NA|NA
TGTGCCAGCAGCTCACCGGACAGCTCTGGGGCCAACGTCCTGACTTTC
CASSSPDSSGANVLTF